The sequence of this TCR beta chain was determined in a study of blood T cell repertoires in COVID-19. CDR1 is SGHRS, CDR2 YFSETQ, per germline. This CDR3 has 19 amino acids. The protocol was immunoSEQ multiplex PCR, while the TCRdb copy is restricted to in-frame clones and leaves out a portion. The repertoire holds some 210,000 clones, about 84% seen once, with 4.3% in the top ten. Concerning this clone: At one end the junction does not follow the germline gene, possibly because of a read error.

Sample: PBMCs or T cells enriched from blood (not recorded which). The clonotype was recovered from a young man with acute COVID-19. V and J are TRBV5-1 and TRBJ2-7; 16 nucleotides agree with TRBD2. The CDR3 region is CARSLGTSGGEFLAYEQYF. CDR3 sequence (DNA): TGCGCCCGCAGCTTGGGGACTAGCGGGGGGGAGTTTTTAGCCTACGAGCAGTACTTC. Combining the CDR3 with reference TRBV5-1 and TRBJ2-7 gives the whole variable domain KAGVTQTPRYLIKTRGQQVTLSCSPISGHRSVSWYQQTPGQGLQFLFEYFSETQRNKGNFPGRFSGRQFSNSRSEMNVSTLELGDSALYLCARSLGTSGGEFLAYEQYFGPGTRLTVT.